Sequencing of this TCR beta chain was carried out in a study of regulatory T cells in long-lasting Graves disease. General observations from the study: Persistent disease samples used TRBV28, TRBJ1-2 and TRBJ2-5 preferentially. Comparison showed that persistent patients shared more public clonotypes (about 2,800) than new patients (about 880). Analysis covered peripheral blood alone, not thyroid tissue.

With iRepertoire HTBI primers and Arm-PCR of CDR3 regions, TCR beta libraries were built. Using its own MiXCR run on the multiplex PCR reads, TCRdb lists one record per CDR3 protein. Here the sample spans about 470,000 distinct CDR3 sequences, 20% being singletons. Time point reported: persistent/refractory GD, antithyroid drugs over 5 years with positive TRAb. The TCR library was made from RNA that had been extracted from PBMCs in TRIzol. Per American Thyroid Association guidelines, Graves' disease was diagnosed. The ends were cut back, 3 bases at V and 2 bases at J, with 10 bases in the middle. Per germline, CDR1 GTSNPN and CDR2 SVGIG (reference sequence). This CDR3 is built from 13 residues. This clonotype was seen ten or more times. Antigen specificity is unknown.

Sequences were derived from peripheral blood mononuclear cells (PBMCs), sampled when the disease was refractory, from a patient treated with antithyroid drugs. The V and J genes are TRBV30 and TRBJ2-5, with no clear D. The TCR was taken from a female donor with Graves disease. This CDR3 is CAWSRIRQETQYF. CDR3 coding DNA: TGTGCCTGGAGCAGAATAAGGCAAGAGACCCAGTACTTC.